This T cell receptor beta chain was observed in a study of T cell repertoires in cytomegalovirus infection. Study-level background: CMV infection together with matching HLA type was indicated by public TCR beta signatures.

The CDR3 sequence is 12 residues long. Each CDR3 protein gets one entry after TCRdb re-called the reads with MiXCR. The sample shows around 450,000 distinct CDR3 sequences, approximately 30% of them seen only once. In the case of this clonotype: The antigen remains unidentified. One end of the junction varies from germline; a read error may be responsible.

Study results and limitations: Predominance within the ex vivo response was attributable to HLA-C-restricted CMV-specific TCR beta clonotypes.

The sequence derives from a human donor in good health (CMV status not recorded). Some clones in this sample may be carry-over from other donors' samples. The sequencing input was PBMCs. V is TRBV12-3 or TRBV12-4 and J is TRBJ2-1; D ambiguous. CDR3 in DNA: TGTGCCAGCAGAGCCGACACGAATGAGAAGTTCTTC. Translation: CASRADTNEKFF.